The T cell receptor beta chain described here comes from a study of CD8 T cells in ankylosing spondylitis. The CDR3 runs to 12 residues. From germline, CDR1 is SGHVS and CDR2 FQNEAQ. V lost 1 base to trimming and J lost 6 bases, with 7 bases between them. For TCR beta, libraries came from quantitative 5'-RACE with molecular barcodes. One entry per CDR3 protein results from TCRdb running MiXCR on the 5' RACE reads. Here the sample spans some 340,000 distinct CDR3 sequences, around 15% being singletons. Study results and caveats: Some of the motif variants had earlier been found in reactive arthritis patients' fluid and blood.

This clonotype has only a few counts. Its antigen remains unknown. This TCR came from a male donor with ankylosing spondylitis or in good health (not recorded which). The rearrangement uses TRBV7-8 and TRBJ2-7; D might be TRBD1 (6 bases). The material sequenced was blood, either unsorted or a sorted T cell fraction (not recorded which). The CDR3: CASSLVRGEQYF. In DNA, the CDR3 is TGTGCCAGCAGCTTAGTCAGGGGCGAGCAGTACTTC.